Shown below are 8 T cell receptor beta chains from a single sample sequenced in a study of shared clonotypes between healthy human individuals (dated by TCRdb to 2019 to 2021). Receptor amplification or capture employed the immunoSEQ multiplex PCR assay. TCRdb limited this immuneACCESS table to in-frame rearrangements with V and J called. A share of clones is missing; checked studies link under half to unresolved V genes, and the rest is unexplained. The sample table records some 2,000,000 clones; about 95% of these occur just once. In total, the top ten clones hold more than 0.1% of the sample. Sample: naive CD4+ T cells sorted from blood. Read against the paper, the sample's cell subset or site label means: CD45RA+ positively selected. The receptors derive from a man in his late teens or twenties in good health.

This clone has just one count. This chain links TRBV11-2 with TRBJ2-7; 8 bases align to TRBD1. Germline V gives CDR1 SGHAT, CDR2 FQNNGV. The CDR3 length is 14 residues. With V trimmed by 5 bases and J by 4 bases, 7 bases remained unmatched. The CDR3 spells CASSPPGQAYEQYF. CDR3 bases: TGTGCCAGCAGCCCTCCGGGACAGGCATACGAGCAGTACTTC.

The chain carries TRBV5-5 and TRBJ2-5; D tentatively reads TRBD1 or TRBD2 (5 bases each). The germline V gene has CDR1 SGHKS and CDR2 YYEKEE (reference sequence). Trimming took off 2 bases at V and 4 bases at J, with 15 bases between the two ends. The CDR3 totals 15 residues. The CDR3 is CASSFKGPGRETQYF. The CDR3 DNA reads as TGTGCCAGCAGCTTCAAGGGCCCGGGACGAGAGACCCAGTACTTC.

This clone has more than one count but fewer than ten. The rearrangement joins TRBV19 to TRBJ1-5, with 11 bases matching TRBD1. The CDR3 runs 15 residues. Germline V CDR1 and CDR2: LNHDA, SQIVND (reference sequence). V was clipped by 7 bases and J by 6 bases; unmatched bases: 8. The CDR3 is CASTSRTGGGQPQHF. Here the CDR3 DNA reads TGTGCCAGTACCTCACGGACAGGGGGCGGTCAGCCCCAGCATTTT.

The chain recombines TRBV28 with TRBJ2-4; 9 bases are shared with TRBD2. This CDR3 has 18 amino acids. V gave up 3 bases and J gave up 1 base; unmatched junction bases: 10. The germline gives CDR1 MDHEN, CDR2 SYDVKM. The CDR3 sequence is CASSLVRGGAFAKNIQYF. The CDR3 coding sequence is TGTGCCAGCAGTTTGGTGCGGGGGGGCGCTTTTGCCAAAAACATTCAGTACTTC.

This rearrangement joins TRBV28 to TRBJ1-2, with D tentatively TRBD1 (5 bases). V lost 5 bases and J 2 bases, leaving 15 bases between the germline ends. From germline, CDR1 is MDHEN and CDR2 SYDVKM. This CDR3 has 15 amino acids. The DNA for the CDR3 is TGTGCCAGCAGTCCCTCGGCAGGGTCCAACTATGGCTACACCTTC. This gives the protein CASSPSAGSNYGYTF.

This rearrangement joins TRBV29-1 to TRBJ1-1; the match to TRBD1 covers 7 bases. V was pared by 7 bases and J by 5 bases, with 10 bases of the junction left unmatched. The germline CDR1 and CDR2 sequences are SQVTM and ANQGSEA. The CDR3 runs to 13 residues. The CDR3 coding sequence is TGCAGCGGACGGACAGGTACTTGGACTGAAGCTTTCTTT. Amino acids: CSGRTGTWTEAFF.

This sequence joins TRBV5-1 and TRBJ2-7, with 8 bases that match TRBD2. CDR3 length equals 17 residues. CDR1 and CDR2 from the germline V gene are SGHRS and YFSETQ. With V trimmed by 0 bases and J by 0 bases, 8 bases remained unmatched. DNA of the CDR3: TGCGCCAGCAGCTTGGAATCCGGGAGGGCGCTCTCCTACGAGCAGTACTTC. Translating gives CASSLESGRALSYEQYF.

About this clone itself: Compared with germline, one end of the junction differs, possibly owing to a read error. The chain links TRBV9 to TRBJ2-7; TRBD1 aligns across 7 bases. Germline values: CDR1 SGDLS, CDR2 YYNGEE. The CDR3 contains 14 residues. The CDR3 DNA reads TGTGCCAGCAGCAAAACGGGACAGTCCTCCGAGCAGTACTTC. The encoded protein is CASSKTGQSSEQYF. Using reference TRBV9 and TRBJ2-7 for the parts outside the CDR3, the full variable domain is DSGVTQTPKHLITATGQRVTLRCSPRSGDLSVYWYQQSLDQGLQFLIQYYNGEERAKGNILERFSAQQFPDLHSELNLSSLELGDSALYFCASSKTGQSSEQYFGPGTRLTVT.